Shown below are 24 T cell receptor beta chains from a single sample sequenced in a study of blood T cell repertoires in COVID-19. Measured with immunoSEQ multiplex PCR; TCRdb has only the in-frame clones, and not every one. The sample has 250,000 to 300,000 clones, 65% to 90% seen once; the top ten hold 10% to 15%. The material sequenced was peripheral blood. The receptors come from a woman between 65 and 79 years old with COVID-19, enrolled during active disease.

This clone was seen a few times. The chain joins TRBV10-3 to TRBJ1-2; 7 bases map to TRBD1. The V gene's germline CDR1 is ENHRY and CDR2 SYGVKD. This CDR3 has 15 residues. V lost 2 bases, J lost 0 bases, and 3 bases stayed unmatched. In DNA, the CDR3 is TGTGCCATCAGTGAGAGACAGGGAGCTAACTATGGCTACACCTTC. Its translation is CAISERQGANYGYTF.

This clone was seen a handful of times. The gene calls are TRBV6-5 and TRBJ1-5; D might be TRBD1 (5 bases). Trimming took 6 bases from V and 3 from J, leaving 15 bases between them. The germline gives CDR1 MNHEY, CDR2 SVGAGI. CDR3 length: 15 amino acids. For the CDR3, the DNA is TGTGCCAGCAGCCCGGGACTAACTAACAATCAGCCCCAGCATTTT. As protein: CASSPGLTNNQPQHF.

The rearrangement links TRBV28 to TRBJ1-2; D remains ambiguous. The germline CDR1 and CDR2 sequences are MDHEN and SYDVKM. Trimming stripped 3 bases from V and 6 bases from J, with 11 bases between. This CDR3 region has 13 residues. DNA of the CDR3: TGTGCCAGCAGTTTGGTGCAGGCAGATGGCTACACCTTC. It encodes CASSLVQADGYTF.

The CDR3 DNA is TGTGCCAGCAGCCAAAATTATCTGGGACTAGCCTATGAGACCCAGTACTTC. Translated, it gives CASSQNYLGLAYETQYF. This chain joins TRBV3-1 (or the pseudogene TRBV3-2) and TRBJ2-5; 9 positions agree with TRBD2. Germline values: CDR1 LGHDT, CDR2 YNNKEL (reference sequence). This CDR3 is 17 amino acids long. J gave up 5 bases and V 2 bases, and 12 bases lay outside the gene matches.

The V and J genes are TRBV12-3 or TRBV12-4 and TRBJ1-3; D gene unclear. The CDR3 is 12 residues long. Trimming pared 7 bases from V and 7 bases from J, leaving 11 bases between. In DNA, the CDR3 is TGTGCCAGCACCCTCAGGAGGAACACCATATATTTT. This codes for CASTLRRNTIYF.

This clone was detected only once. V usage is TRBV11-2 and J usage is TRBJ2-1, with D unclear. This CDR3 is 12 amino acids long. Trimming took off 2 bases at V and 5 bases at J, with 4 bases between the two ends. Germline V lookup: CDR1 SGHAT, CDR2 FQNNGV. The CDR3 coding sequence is TGTGCCAGCAGCTTACTTAACAATGAGCAGTTCTTC. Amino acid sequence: CASSLLNNEQFF. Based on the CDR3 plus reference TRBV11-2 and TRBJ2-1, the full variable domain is EAGVAQSPRYKIIEKRQSVAFWCNPISGHATLYWYQQILGQGPKLLIQFQNNGVVDDSQLPKDRFSAERLKGVDSTLKIQPAKLEDSAVYLCASSLLNNEQFFGPGTRLTVL.

This chain's CDR3 is CASSDRDRYEQYF. For the CDR3, the DNA is TGTGCCAGCAGCGACAGGGACCGGTACGAGCAGTACTTC. The chain links TRBV7-9 to TRBJ2-7; 7 bases fit TRBD1. The CDR3 totals 13 residues. Germline CDR1 is SEHNR and CDR2 is FQNEAQ (reference sequence). The J segment lost 4 bases and the V segment lost 5 bases, leaving 5 bases of the junction unmatched.

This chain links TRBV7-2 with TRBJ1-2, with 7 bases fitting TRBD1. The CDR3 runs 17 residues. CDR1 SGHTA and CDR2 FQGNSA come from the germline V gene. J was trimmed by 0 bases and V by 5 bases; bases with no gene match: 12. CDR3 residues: CASSPMEGARANYGYTF. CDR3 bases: TGTGCCAGCAGCCCAATGGAGGGGGCGCGAGCTAACTATGGCTACACCTTC.

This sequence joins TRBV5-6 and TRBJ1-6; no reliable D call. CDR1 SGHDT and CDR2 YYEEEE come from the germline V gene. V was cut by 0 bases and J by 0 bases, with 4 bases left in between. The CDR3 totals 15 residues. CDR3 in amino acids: CASSLVVSYNSPLHF. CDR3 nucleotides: TGTGCCAGCAGCTTGGTCGTCTCCTATAATTCACCCCTCCACTTT.

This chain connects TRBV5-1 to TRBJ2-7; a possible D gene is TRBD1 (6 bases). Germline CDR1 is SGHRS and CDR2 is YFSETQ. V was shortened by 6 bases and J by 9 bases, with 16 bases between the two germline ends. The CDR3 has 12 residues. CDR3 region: CASNAEQGWQYF. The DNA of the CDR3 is TGCGCCAGCAACGCTGAACAGGGATGGCAGTACTTC.

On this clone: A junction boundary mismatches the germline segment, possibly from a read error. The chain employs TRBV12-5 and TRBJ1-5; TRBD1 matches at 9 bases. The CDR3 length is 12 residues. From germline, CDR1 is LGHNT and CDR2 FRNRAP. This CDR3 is CASGPGQGPPHF. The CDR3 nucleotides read TGTGCTAGTGGCCCGGGACAGGGTCCCCCGCATTTT.

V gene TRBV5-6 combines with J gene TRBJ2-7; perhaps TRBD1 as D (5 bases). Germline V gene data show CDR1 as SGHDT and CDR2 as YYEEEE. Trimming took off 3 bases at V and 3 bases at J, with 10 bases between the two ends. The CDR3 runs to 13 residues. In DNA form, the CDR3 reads TGTGCCAGCAGCTCTGACAGAGACTACGAGCAGTACTTC. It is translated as CASSSDRDYEQYF.

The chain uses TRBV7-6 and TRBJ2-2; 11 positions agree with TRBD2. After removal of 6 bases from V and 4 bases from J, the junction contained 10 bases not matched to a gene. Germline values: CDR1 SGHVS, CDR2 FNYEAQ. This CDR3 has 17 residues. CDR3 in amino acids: CASSSGLAAISTGELFF. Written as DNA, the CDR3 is TGTGCCAGCAGTTCGGGACTAGCGGCAATTAGCACCGGGGAGCTGTTTTTT.

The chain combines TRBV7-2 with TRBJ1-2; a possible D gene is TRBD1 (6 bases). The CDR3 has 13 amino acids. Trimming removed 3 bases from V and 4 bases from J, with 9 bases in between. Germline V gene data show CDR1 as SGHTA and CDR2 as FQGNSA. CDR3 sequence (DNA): TGTGCCAGCAGCTTCGACAGGCTCTATGGCTACACCTTC. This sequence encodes CASSFDRLYGYTF.

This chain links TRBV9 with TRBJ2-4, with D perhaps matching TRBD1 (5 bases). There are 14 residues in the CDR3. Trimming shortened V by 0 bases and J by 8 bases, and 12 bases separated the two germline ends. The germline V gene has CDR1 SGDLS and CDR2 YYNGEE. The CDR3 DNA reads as TGTGCCAGCAGCGTAGGAGGCAGGGTTGACATTCAGTACTTC. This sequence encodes CASSVGGRVDIQYF. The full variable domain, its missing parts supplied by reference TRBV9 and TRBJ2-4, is DSGVTQTPKHLITATGQRVTLRCSPRSGDLSVYWYQQSLDQGLQFLIQYYNGEERAKGNILERFSAQQFPDLHSELNLSSLELGDSALYFCASSVGGRVDIQYFGAGTRLSVL.

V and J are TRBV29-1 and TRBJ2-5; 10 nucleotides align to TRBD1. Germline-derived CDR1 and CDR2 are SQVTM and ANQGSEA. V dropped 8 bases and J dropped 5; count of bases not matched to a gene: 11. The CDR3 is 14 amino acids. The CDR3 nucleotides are TGCAGCATATTCCGGGACAGGGGTAAGGAGACCCAGTACTTC. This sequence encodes CSIFRDRGKETQYF.

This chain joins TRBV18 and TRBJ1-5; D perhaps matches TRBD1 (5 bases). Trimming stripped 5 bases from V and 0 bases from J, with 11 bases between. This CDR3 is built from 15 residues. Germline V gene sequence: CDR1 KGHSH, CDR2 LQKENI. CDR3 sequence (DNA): TGTGCCAGCTCAGAGATGGGGGGTAGCAATCAGCCCCAGCATTTT. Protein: CASSEMGGSNQPQHF.

The CDR3 DNA is TGCGCCAGCAGCCGTCGGGAGATAAATGAAAAACTGTTTTTT. This gives the protein CASSRREINEKLFF. The chain combines TRBV4-1 with TRBJ1-4; D is ambiguous. There are 14 residues in the CDR3. Between the trimmed V and J ends, which lost 4 bases and 5 bases, there was a span of 11 bases. CDR1 and CDR2 from the germline V gene are MGHRA and YSYEKL.

This CDR3 reads CASSPGLALSTDTQYF. The CDR3 DNA follows: TGTGCCAGCAGCCCGGGACTAGCCTTGAGCACAGATACGCAGTATTTT. V gene TRBV14 combines with J gene TRBJ2-3; TRBD2 matches 9 bases. The length of the CDR3 is 16 residues. Germline V gene data show CDR1 as SGHDN and CDR2 as FVKESK. J lost 0 bases, V lost 4 bases, and 5 bases had no gene match.

The CDR3 loop reads CASSFYYEQYF. As DNA, the CDR3 is TGTGCCAGCAGCTTCTACTACGAGCAGTACTTC. This rearrangement joins TRBV5-6 to TRBJ2-7; D remains unclear. CDR3 length: 11 amino acids. V shed 2 bases and J shed 3 bases, with 3 bases lying between them. Per germline, CDR1 SGHDT and CDR2 YYEEEE.

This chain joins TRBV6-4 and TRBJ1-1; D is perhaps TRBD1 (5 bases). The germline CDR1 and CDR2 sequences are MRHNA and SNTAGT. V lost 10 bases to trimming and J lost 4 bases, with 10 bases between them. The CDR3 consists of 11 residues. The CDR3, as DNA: TGTGCCAAAAGGGGTGGCACTGAAGCTTTCTTT. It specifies CAKRGGTEAFF.

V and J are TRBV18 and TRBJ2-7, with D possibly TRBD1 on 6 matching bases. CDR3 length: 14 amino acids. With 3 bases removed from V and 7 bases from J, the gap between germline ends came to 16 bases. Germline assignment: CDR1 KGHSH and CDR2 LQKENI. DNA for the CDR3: TGTGCCAGCTCACCGCTACAGGGCGTTGGGGAGCAGTACTTC. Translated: CASSPLQGVGEQYF.

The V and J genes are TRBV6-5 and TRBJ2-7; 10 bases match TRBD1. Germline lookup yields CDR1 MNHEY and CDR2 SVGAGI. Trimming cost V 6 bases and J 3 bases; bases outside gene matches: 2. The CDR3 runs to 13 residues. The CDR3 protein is CASRGTGDYEQYF. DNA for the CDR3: TGTGCCAGCAGGGGGACAGGGGACTACGAGCAGTACTTC.

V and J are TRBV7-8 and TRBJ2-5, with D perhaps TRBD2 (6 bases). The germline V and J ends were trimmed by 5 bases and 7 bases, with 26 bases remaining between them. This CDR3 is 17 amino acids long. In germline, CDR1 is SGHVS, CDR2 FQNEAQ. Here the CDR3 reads CASSPEEAGSGWGTQYF. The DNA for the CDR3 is TGTGCCAGCAGCCCAGAGGAGGCGGGGTCCGGCTGGGGGACCCAGTACTTC.